Included here is one T cell receptor beta chain sequence, with context. Its antigen is unidentified. TCRdb independently ran MiXCR on the reads; one entry per CDR3 protein. There are about 60,000 distinct CDR3 sequences in the sample; over 50% occur only once, and less than 2% lies in the top ten. The sample originates from a study of type 1 regulatory T cells. Study information: T-allo10 is an in vitro-generated, Tr1-enriched CD4 T cell product specific for alloantigen. General observations from the study: Type 1 regulatory T cells had a more restricted TCR repertoire than non-type 1 regulatory T cells.

Germline loops: CDR1 LNHDA, CDR2 SQIVND (reference sequence). The ends were cut back, 10 bases at V and 8 bases at J, with 18 bases in the middle. This CDR3 is 13 amino acids long. This clonotype was sampled from a human donor in good health. Sequencing was carried out using cultured non-Tr1 T cells, either the whole culture or a sorted T cell fraction (not recorded which). The chain uses TRBV19 and TRBJ2-1; D ambiguous. CDR3 in amino acids: CATASGPSYEQFF. The CDR3 nucleotides read TGTGCCACAGCCTCCGGACCAAGCTATGAGCAGTTCTTC.